One and the same sample provided the 18 T cell receptor beta chains below, sequenced in a study of blood T cell repertoires in COVID-19 (dated by TCRdb to about 2020). Preparation of the library involved the immunoSEQ multiplex PCR assay. Held by TCRdb, this immuneACCESS table contains in-frame sequences only and omits some clones. Under half of the omission traces to an unresolved V gene where checked; the cause of the rest is unknown. Recorded for this sample are 400,000 to 550,000 clones; 87% of them occurred a single time. The ten largest clones represent almost 2% of the sample. Sequenced material: PBMCs or T cells enriched from blood (not recorded which). The receptors were gathered from a woman under 30 with acute COVID-19.

The chain uses TRBV6-2 or TRBV6-3 and TRBJ1-5; no firm D call. Trimming shortened V by 5 bases and J by 1 base, and 6 bases separated the two germline ends. Germline V lookup: CDR1 MNHEY, CDR2 SVGEGT. This CDR3 comprises 13 residues. Written as DNA, the CDR3 is TGTGCCAGCAGTAGGAGAAGCAATCAGCCCCAGCATTTT. The encoded protein is CASSRRSNQPQHF.

This chain uses TRBV28 with TRBJ1-3; no clear D. From germline, CDR1 is MDHEN and CDR2 SYDVKM. V was clipped by 5 bases and J by 6 bases, with 14 bases between them. The CDR3 consists of 14 residues. The chain's CDR3 is CASSLSGSSNTIYF. The DNA of the CDR3 is TGTGCCAGCAGTCTCTCGGGAAGTTCAAACACCATATATTTT.

The rearrangement uses TRBV19 and TRBJ2-1; no clear D. The V gene's germline CDR1 is LNHDA and CDR2 SQIVND (reference sequence). The length of the CDR3 is 15 residues. Trimming left V 2 bases short and J 9 bases short, with 17 bases between. CDR3 protein: CASSIWSSVLAEQFF. DNA of the CDR3: TGTGCCAGTAGTATATGGTCCAGCGTCCTCGCTGAGCAGTTCTTC.

The chain links TRBV19 to TRBJ1-2; maybe TRBD1 (6 bases). The germline CDR1 and CDR2 sequences are LNHDA and SQIVND (reference sequence). V was trimmed by 7 bases and J by 0 bases, leaving 12 bases between them. The CDR3 covers 14 residues. CDR3 loop: CASTRDTANYGYTF. In DNA, the CDR3 is TGTGCCAGTACCCGGGACACGGCTAACTATGGCTACACCTTC. The variable domain in full, with the rest retrieved from reference TRBV19 and TRBJ1-2, is DGGITQSPKYLFRKEGQNVTLSCEQNLNHDAMYWYRQDPGQGLRLIYYSQIVNDFQKGDIAEGYSVSREKKESFPLTVTSAQKNPTAFYLCASTRDTANYGYTFGSGTRLTVV.

The genes are TRBV6-2 or TRBV6-3 and TRBJ1-2; possible D gene TRBD1, 5 bases. From germline, CDR1 is MNHEY and CDR2 SVGEGT. This CDR3 contains 16 residues. Trimming pared 2 bases from V and 4 bases from J, leaving 17 bases between. The CDR3 loop is CASSYKSIAGPYGYTF. The CDR3 DNA sequence: TGTGCCAGCAGTTACAAGTCTATAGCGGGACCCTATGGCTACACCTTC.

The chain employs TRBV19 and TRBJ1-2; D uncertain. The CDR3 has 15 amino acids. V was pared by 9 bases and J by 8 bases, with 25 bases between. Germline CDR1 reads LNHDA; CDR2 reads SQIVND (reference sequence). The CDR3 DNA sequence: TGTGCCAGCGTCCCCCGGGAGTCCCAGGTCCTGGGCTACACCTTC. As protein: CASVPRESQVLGYTF. Looking up the rest from reference TRBV19 and TRBJ1-2 gives the full variable domain: DGGITQSPKYLFRKEGQNVTLSCEQNLNHDAMYWYRQDPGQGLRLIYYSQIVNDFQKGDIAEGYSVSREKKESFPLTVTSAQKNPTAFYLCASVPRESQVLGYTFGSGTRLTVV.

The rearrangement uses TRBV6-5 and TRBJ1-4; the match to TRBD1 covers 8 bases. CDR1 is MNHEY and CDR2 is SVGAGI in the germline V gene. After removal of 6 bases from V and 4 bases from J, the junction contained 4 bases not matched to a gene. This CDR3 has 14 residues. CDR3 region: CASSRDRLNEKLFF. For the CDR3, the DNA is TGTGCCAGCAGCAGGGACAGGCTTAATGAAAAACTGTTTTTT.

This clone occurred a few times. This chain links TRBV2 with TRBJ1-2; D unclear. Trimming left V 2 bases short and J 4 bases short, with 8 bases between. From germline, CDR1 is SNHLY and CDR2 FYNNEI. The CDR3 runs to 13 residues. The CDR3: CASSESQSYGYTF. The CDR3 nucleotides are TGTGCCAGCAGTGAATCCCAGTCCTATGGCTACACCTTC.

The rearrangement uses TRBV5-1 and TRBJ2-1, with unresolved D. Trimming removed 2 bases from V and 5 bases from J, with 5 bases in between. The CDR3 has 12 residues. CDR1 and CDR2 from the germline V gene are SGHRS and YFSETQ. The CDR3 loop reads CASSFYDNEQFF. DNA of the CDR3: TGCGCCAGCAGCTTCTACGACAATGAGCAGTTCTTC.

The rearrangement uses TRBV5-1 and TRBJ1-5, with 7 bases lining up with TRBD1. In germline, CDR1 is SGHRS, CDR2 YFSETQ. The ends lost 4 bases at V and 1 base at J; junction bases unmatched: 11. The CDR3 extends over 17 amino acids. The CDR3 sequence: CASSPTGVPSSNQPQHF. CDR3 DNA sequence: TGCGCCAGCAGCCCAACAGGGGTGCCCTCCAGCAATCAGCCCCAGCATTTT.

The V gene is TRBV19, the J gene TRBJ2-1; 9 bases map to TRBD2. The CDR3 sequence is 14 residues long. The V segment lost 5 bases and the J segment 9 bases; nucleotides outside the gene matches: 8. Germline-derived CDR1 and CDR2 are LNHDA and SQIVND (reference sequence). The DNA of the CDR3 is TGTGCCAGTAGTCCCCTAGCGGGATGGGGTGAGCAGTTCTTC. This codes for CASSPLAGWGEQFF.

The chain recombines TRBV30 with TRBJ1-2; weak D call: TRBD1 (5 bases). Germline lookup yields CDR1 GTSNPN and CDR2 SVGIG (reference sequence). This CDR3 has 13 residues. The germline V and J ends were trimmed by 3 bases and 4 bases, with 12 bases remaining between them. The CDR3 reads CAWRDRNFYGYTF. CDR3 sequence (DNA): TGTGCCTGGAGAGACAGAAACTTCTATGGCTACACCTTC.

This clone was seen at least ten times. V usage is TRBV3-1 (or the pseudogene TRBV3-2) and J usage is TRBJ1-5, with 8 bases lining up with TRBD1. The CDR3 is 13 residues long. With V trimmed by 5 bases and J by 4 bases, 1 base remained unmatched. Germline V gives CDR1 LGHDT, CDR2 YNNKEL (reference sequence). CDR3: CASSGTGNQPQHF. As DNA, the CDR3 is TGTGCCAGCAGCGGGACAGGTAATCAGCCCCAGCATTTT.

The J gene is TRBJ1-2, the V gene TRBV5-1, with D uncertain. Germline lookup yields CDR1 SGHRS and CDR2 YFSETQ. V was cut by 4 bases and J by 4 bases, with 11 bases left in between. The CDR3 contains 13 residues. In nucleotides, the CDR3 is TGCGCCAGCAGCGAAACGGTCGGCTATGGCTACACCTTC. Translation gives CASSETVGYGYTF.

The chain employs TRBV7-8 and TRBJ1-5; D gene ambiguous. V was shortened by 1 base and J by 5 bases, with 6 bases between the two germline ends. Germline V gene lookup returns CDR1 SGHVS and CDR2 FQNEAQ. CDR3 length: 13 residues. This chain's CDR3 is CASSLELYQPQHF. The CDR3 DNA reads TGTGCCAGCAGCTTAGAATTATATCAGCCCCAGCATTTT.

The chain uses TRBV18 and TRBJ2-7; 11 bases map to TRBD1. CDR3 length: 17 amino acids. Germline V CDR1 and CDR2: KGHSH, LQKENI. After removal of 2 bases from V and 4 bases from J, the junction contained 10 bases not matched to a gene. This CDR3 is CASSPYIIGQGAYEQYF. For the CDR3, the DNA is TGTGCCAGCTCACCATATATAATTGGACAGGGGGCATACGAGCAGTACTTC. Complete variable domain (other parts from reference TRBV18 and TRBJ2-7): NAGVMQNPRHLVRRRGQEARLRCSPMKGHSHVYWYRQLPEEGLKFMVYLQKENIIDESGMPKERFSAEFPKEGPSILRIQQVVRGDSAAYFCASSPYIIGQGAYEQYFGPGTRLTVT.

This sequence joins TRBV4-1 and TRBJ2-7, with TRBD1 as a possible D gene (6 bases). Germline V gene lookup returns CDR1 MGHRA and CDR2 YSYEKL. The V and J ends lost 4 bases and 3 bases respectively, with 16 bases between them. The CDR3 loop spans 15 amino acids. The DNA for the CDR3 is TGCGCCAGCAGCCCCCCAAGGGGGACACGCTACGAGCAGTACTTC. Its protein product is CASSPPRGTRYEQYF.

This chain joins TRBV10-3 and TRBJ1-5; no definite D call. CDR1 is ENHRY, CDR2 SYGVKD, per germline. V lost 0 bases, J lost 4 bases, and 4 bases lay in between. The CDR3 length is 13 residues. CDR3 sequence: CAISESVNQPQHF. CDR3 DNA sequence: TGTGCCATCAGTGAGTCCGTTAATCAGCCCCAGCATTTT.